Following are 2 T cell receptor beta chains from one sample sequenced in a study of cytotoxic CD8 clonotypes in ibrutinib-treated CLL. TCRdb's table, derived via immunoSEQ multiplex PCR, lists solely in-frame clones and lacks some. The sample holds 250,000 to 350,000 clones, 70% to 80% seen once. Here the sequenced sample was PBMCs, taken at disease progression, from a patient treated with ibrutinib. The receptors originated from a human donor with chronic lymphocytic leukemia.

This clone was seen more than once but under ten times. The J gene is TRBJ1-2, the V gene TRBV28, with 12 bases that match TRBD1. Trimming at V came to 6 bases and at J to 4 bases, leaving 3 bases not matched to a gene. Germline V lookup: CDR1 MDHEN, CDR2 SYDVKM. The CDR3 sequence is 14 residues long. CDR3 DNA sequence: TGTGCCAGCAGGGGACAGGGGGCTTTCTATGGCTACACCTTC. This codes for CASRGQGAFYGYTF.

The rearrangement links TRBV5-1 to TRBJ1-6, with unresolved D. Looked up from germline, CDR1 is SGHRS and CDR2 is YFSETQ. The CDR3 extends over 14 amino acids. Between the trimmed V and J ends, which lost 2 bases and 6 bases, there was a span of 9 bases. This CDR3 reads CASSLGPRNSPLHF. As DNA, the CDR3 is TGCGCCAGCAGCTTAGGCCCTCGTAATTCACCCCTCCACTTT.